Listed below are T cell receptor beta chains from one sample, sequenced in a study of T cell changes during pregnancy in multiple sclerosis. TCRdb keeps only in-frame clones here, not all; method: immunoSEQ multiplex PCR. The table lists some 120,000 clones, approximately 96% of them singletons. Sample: peripheral blood, taken after pregnancy. Receptors were obtained from a female donor with multiple sclerosis, enrolled in a pregnancy study. Each CDR3 is given with its conserved first and last residue. D genes are given only for firm matches. A row's size may be missing; if present it is once, few, many or a size class.

cdr3_nt: TGTGCCAGCAGTTTTCCCGTCGCGTCTGAACAGTTCTTC
cdr3_aa: CASSFPVASEQFF
v_call: TRBV28
clone_size: NA
j_call: TRBJ2-1
d_call: NA

cdr3_nt: TGTGCCAGCCGGTTTCGAGGTGCGGATGAGCAGTTCTTC
cdr3_aa: CASRFRGADEQFF
v_call: TRBV5-4
clone_size: NA
j_call: TRBJ2-1
d_call: NA

cdr3_nt: TGTGCCAGTAGTATAAGGCGGGACAGGGTTGGCTATGGCTACACCTTC
cdr3_aa: CASSIRRDRVGYGYTF
v_call: TRBV19
clone_size: NA
j_call: TRBJ1-2
d_call: TRBD1

cdr3_nt: TGTGCCAGCAACATACAGGGGGCATCCTACGAGCAGTACTTC
cdr3_aa: CASNIQGASYEQYF
v_call: TRBV6-6
clone_size: NA
j_call: TRBJ2-7
d_call: TRBD1

cdr3_nt: TGTGCCAGCAGCCAAGAAACAGCCGCCTACGAGCAGTACTTC
cdr3_aa: CASSQETAAYEQYF
v_call: TRBV4-2
clone_size: NA
j_call: TRBJ2-7
d_call: NA

cdr3_nt: TGCGCCAGCAGCGGGCCTACTAGCGGGAGGGGTGAGCAGTACTTC
cdr3_aa: CASSGPTSGRGEQYF
v_call: TRBV5-1
clone_size: NA
j_call: TRBJ2-7
d_call: TRBD2

cdr3_nt: TGTGCCAGCAGCTTAGGGCTAGCGGTCTACAATGAGCAGTTCTTC
cdr3_aa: CASSLGLAVYNEQFF
v_call: TRBV7-9
clone_size: NA
j_call: TRBJ2-1
d_call: TRBD2

cdr3_nt: TGCGCCAGCAGCCCTAGGACAGGCAGCTCTGGAAACACCATATATTTT
cdr3_aa: CASSPRTGSSGNTIYF
v_call: TRBV5-1
clone_size: NA
j_call: TRBJ1-3
d_call: TRBD1

cdr3_nt: TGTGCCAGCAGCCAAGAACTAGGGCCGAGGAGCACAGATACGCAGTATTTT
cdr3_aa: CASSQELGPRSTDTQYF
v_call: TRBV4-2
clone_size: NA
j_call: TRBJ2-3
d_call: NA

cdr3_nt: TGTGCCAGCAGTAAGGCCGGGACAGGGAGAAACACCATATATTTT
cdr3_aa: CASSKAGTGRNTIYF
v_call: TRBV6-5
clone_size: NA
j_call: TRBJ1-3
d_call: TRBD1

cdr3_nt: TGTGCCAGCAGTCAAAATACAGGGCAGACCTACGAGCAGTACTTC
cdr3_aa: CASSQNTGQTYEQYF
v_call: TRBV27
clone_size: NA
j_call: TRBJ2-7
d_call: NA

cdr3_nt: TGTGCTAGCAGCCCGGGACTCTTCTCTGGAAACACCATATATTTT
cdr3_aa: CASSPGLFSGNTIYF
v_call: TRBV7-7
clone_size: NA
j_call: TRBJ1-3
d_call: NA

cdr3_nt: TGTGCCAGTAGTATAGCGACGGGAGTAGGGAGCAATGAGCAGTTCTTC
cdr3_aa: CASSIATGVGSNEQFF
v_call: TRBV19
clone_size: NA
j_call: TRBJ2-1
d_call: NA

cdr3_nt: TGTGCCAGCAGCTTAGCTGTAGGGGCCAACGTCCTGACTTTC
cdr3_aa: CASSLAVGANVLTF
v_call: TRBV7-8
clone_size: few
j_call: TRBJ2-6
d_call: NA

cdr3_nt: TGTGCCAGTAGTATTGGGCTAGCGAGCACAGATACGCAGTATTTT
cdr3_aa: CASSIGLASTDTQYF
v_call: TRBV19
clone_size: once
j_call: TRBJ2-3
d_call: NA

cdr3_nt: TGTGCCAGCAGCCCTGGACTAGCGGGAGGCCCAGGACAGTTCTTC
cdr3_aa: CASSPGLAGGPGQFF
v_call: TRBV7-8
clone_size: NA
j_call: TRBJ2-1
d_call: TRBD2

cdr3_nt: TGCAGCGTAAGGGGGCAAGGGTATGGCTACACCTTC
cdr3_aa: CSVRGQGYGYTF
v_call: TRBV29-1
clone_size: NA
j_call: TRBJ1-2
d_call: TRBD1

cdr3_nt: TGTGCCAGCAGTCCCACCGGACAGGGTTGGCAAGAGACCCAGTACTTC
cdr3_aa: CASSPTGQGWQETQYF
v_call: TRBV27
clone_size: NA
j_call: TRBJ2-5
d_call: TRBD1

cdr3_nt: TGCGCCAGCAGCTTGGTAGCGGGAGGTACCTACGAGCAGTACTTC
cdr3_aa: CASSLVAGGTYEQYF
v_call: TRBV5-1
clone_size: NA
j_call: TRBJ2-7
d_call: TRBD2

cdr3_nt: TGTGCCAGCTCACCCACCCGCAGCCAGGGTGAGACCCAGTACTTC
cdr3_aa: CASSPTRSQGETQYF
v_call: TRBV18
clone_size: NA
j_call: TRBJ2-5
d_call: NA

cdr3_nt: TGTGCCAGCAGCGCCCGACCGGGACTGACCCCCTACAATGAGCAGTTCTTC
cdr3_aa: CASSARPGLTPYNEQFF
v_call: TRBV9
clone_size: NA
j_call: TRBJ2-1
d_call: NA

cdr3_nt: TGTGCCAGCACCCCTCAGGGGGCGCGGGAAGAGACCCAGTACTTC
cdr3_aa: CASTPQGAREETQYF
v_call: TRBV6-6
clone_size: NA
j_call: TRBJ2-5
d_call: TRBD1

cdr3_nt: TGTGCCAGCAGACGAGGACAGGGCAACGAGCAGTACTTC
cdr3_aa: CASRRGQGNEQYF
v_call: TRBV5-4
clone_size: NA
j_call: TRBJ2-7
d_call: TRBD1

cdr3_nt: TGTGCCAGTAGCTTGGCCGGGATGATAAAAGAGACCCAGTACTTC
cdr3_aa: CASSLAGMIKETQYF
v_call: TRBV19
clone_size: NA
j_call: TRBJ2-5
d_call: NA

cdr3_nt: TGTGCCAGCAGCGAGTCTGGGGGGTCTAGCGCGCCCATCTACGAGCAGTACTTC
cdr3_aa: CASSESGGSSAPIYEQYF
v_call: TRBV7-9
clone_size: once
j_call: TRBJ2-7
d_call: NA

cdr3_nt: TGTGCCAGTAGTAGGGGACTCCACAATGGGGAGCAGTACTTC
cdr3_aa: CASSRGLHNGEQYF
v_call: TRBV19
clone_size: NA
j_call: TRBJ2-7
d_call: NA

cdr3_nt: TGTGCCTGGAGCCCTTCGTCGGGGGAGCAGTACTTC
cdr3_aa: CAWSPSSGEQYF
v_call: TRBV30
clone_size: NA
j_call: TRBJ2-7
d_call: NA

cdr3_nt: TGCGCCAGCAGCTTGGATGGTACGGGGAATGAGCAGTTCTTC
cdr3_aa: CASSLDGTGNEQFF
v_call: TRBV5-1
clone_size: once
j_call: TRBJ2-1
d_call: NA

cdr3_nt: TGTGCCAGCAGCTTGATTGGACTTAGCTACGAGCAGTACTTC
cdr3_aa: CASSLIGLSYEQYF
v_call: TRBV5-6
clone_size: NA
j_call: TRBJ2-7
d_call: NA

cdr3_nt: TGTGCCAGCAGCCCAAGACAGGGCCACCCGTATGGCTACACCTTC
cdr3_aa: CASSPRQGHPYGYTF
v_call: TRBV9
clone_size: NA
j_call: TRBJ1-2
d_call: TRBD1

cdr3_nt: TGCGCCAGCAGTTATACTGACACAGATACGCAGTATTTT
cdr3_aa: CASSYTDTDTQYF
v_call: TRBV5-1
clone_size: NA
j_call: TRBJ2-3
d_call: NA

cdr3_nt: TGTGCCAGCCACCAACAAATGACGGGCGAGCAGTACTTC
cdr3_aa: CASHQQMTGEQYF
v_call: TRBV6-5
clone_size: NA
j_call: TRBJ2-7
d_call: NA

cdr3_nt: TGCGCCAGCAGCTTGAAACAGGGTCAAACTGAAGCTTTCTTT
cdr3_aa: CASSLKQGQTEAFF
v_call: TRBV5-1
clone_size: NA
j_call: TRBJ1-1
d_call: NA

cdr3_nt: TGTGCCAGCAGCCCCCCGGGACAGACTTTCTACGAGCAGTACTTC
cdr3_aa: CASSPPGQTFYEQYF
v_call: TRBV28
clone_size: NA
j_call: TRBJ2-7
d_call: TRBD1

cdr3_nt: TGCAGCGTTGACCTGGGACTAGCGGGGGCCTACGAGCAGTACTTC
cdr3_aa: CSVDLGLAGAYEQYF
v_call: TRBV29-1
clone_size: NA
j_call: TRBJ2-7
d_call: TRBD2

cdr3_nt: TGTGCTAGCAGCTTATCAGCGGGAGGGCCTTACAATGAGCAGTTCTTC
cdr3_aa: CASSLSAGGPYNEQFF
v_call: TRBV7-7
clone_size: NA
j_call: TRBJ2-1
d_call: TRBD2

cdr3_nt: TGTGCCAGTGATGGACAGGGGCCCAATGAGCAGTTCTTC
cdr3_aa: CASDGQGPNEQFF
v_call: TRBV19
clone_size: NA
j_call: TRBJ2-1
d_call: TRBD1

cdr3_nt: TGTGCCAGCAACCGGGGACTAGCTCCCTACAATGAGCAGTTCTTC
cdr3_aa: CASNRGLAPYNEQFF
v_call: TRBV28
clone_size: NA
j_call: TRBJ2-1
d_call: TRBD2

cdr3_nt: TGTGCCAGCAGCTGGGACTACGAGCAAGAGACCCAGTACTTC
cdr3_aa: CASSWDYEQETQYF
v_call: TRBV13
clone_size: NA
j_call: TRBJ2-5
d_call: TRBD2

cdr3_nt: TGCAGCGTTGAACTAGCGGGAGGCTACAATGAGCAGTTCTTC
cdr3_aa: CSVELAGGYNEQFF
v_call: TRBV29-1
clone_size: NA
j_call: TRBJ2-1
d_call: TRBD2

cdr3_nt: TGTGCCAGTAGTCAGGGCAGACTAGCGGGAGCGTCAGATACGCAGTATTTT
cdr3_aa: CASSQGRLAGASDTQYF
v_call: TRBV19
clone_size: NA
j_call: TRBJ2-3
d_call: TRBD2

cdr3_nt: TGTGCCAGCAGTAACAGGCTAGGGACTGAAGCTTTCTTT
cdr3_aa: CASSNRLGTEAFF
v_call: TRBV11-3
clone_size: few
j_call: TRBJ1-1
d_call: NA

cdr3_nt: TGTGCCAGCAGTTCCGATCAGCCCCAGCATTTT
cdr3_aa: CASSSDQPQHF
v_call: TRBV28
clone_size: NA
j_call: TRBJ1-5
d_call: NA

cdr3_nt: TGTGCCAGCAGCCCGCGATGGGCCGCGATCGAGCAGTACTTC
cdr3_aa: CASSPRWAAIEQYF
v_call: TRBV7-8
clone_size: NA
j_call: TRBJ2-7
d_call: NA

cdr3_nt: TGCGCCAGCAAAAGGGGTACCGGGAGCCCGGGGACAGATACGCAGTATTTT
cdr3_aa: CASKRGTGSPGTDTQYF
v_call: TRBV5-1
clone_size: NA
j_call: TRBJ2-3
d_call: NA

cdr3_nt: TGTGCCTGGAGTTTCCCAATTACAACCGGGACACCCTATTCCTACGAGCAGTACTTC
cdr3_aa: CAWSFPITTGTPYSYEQYF
v_call: TRBV30
clone_size: once
j_call: TRBJ2-7
d_call: NA

cdr3_nt: TGTGCCAGCAGCGAGGACAGACTTAAGCAGTACTTC
cdr3_aa: CASSEDRLKQYF
v_call: TRBV5-6
clone_size: NA
j_call: TRBJ2-7
d_call: NA

cdr3_nt: TGTGCCAGCAGCCCCTCGCCGGGACTCTGGGCGGCCGAGCAGTACTTC
cdr3_aa: CASSPSPGLWAAEQYF
v_call: TRBV28
clone_size: NA
j_call: TRBJ2-7
d_call: NA

cdr3_nt: TGTGCCAGCAGTTACTCTACAGGGTACTATGGCTACACCTTC
cdr3_aa: CASSYSTGYYGYTF
v_call: TRBV6-5
clone_size: NA
j_call: TRBJ1-2
d_call: NA

cdr3_nt: TGTGCCACCAGCAGAGCACAGGGGCACTATGGCTACACCTTC
cdr3_aa: CATSRAQGHYGYTF
v_call: TRBV15
clone_size: once
j_call: TRBJ1-2
d_call: TRBD1

cdr3_nt: TGTGCCAGCAGCTTAGCGGAGGGGGCATTTAGGTGGGACAATGAGCAGTTCTTC
cdr3_aa: CASSLAEGAFRWDNEQFF
v_call: TRBV7-2
clone_size: NA
j_call: TRBJ2-1
d_call: NA

cdr3_nt: TGTGCCAGCAGTTTAGGACAGGGGTTTGGAGAGCAGTACTTC
cdr3_aa: CASSLGQGFGEQYF
v_call: TRBV27
clone_size: once
j_call: TRBJ2-7
d_call: TRBD1

cdr3_nt: TGTGCCTGGACAGAACAGGGAACGAACACCGGGGAGCTGTTTTTT
cdr3_aa: CAWTEQGTNTGELFF
v_call: TRBV30
clone_size: NA
j_call: TRBJ2-2
d_call: NA

cdr3_nt: TGTGCCAGCAGCTTGGGGGGTACGGGCGGAACCGTTCGAGCGGAAGAGACCCAGTACTTC
cdr3_aa: CASSLGGTGGTVRAEETQYF
v_call: TRBV5-4
clone_size: NA
j_call: TRBJ2-5
d_call: NA

cdr3_nt: TGTGCCAGTAGCCTTCAGGGGGGCAATCAGCCCCAGCATTTT
cdr3_aa: CASSLQGGNQPQHF
v_call: TRBV19
clone_size: once
j_call: TRBJ1-5
d_call: TRBD1